These 30 T cell receptor beta chains were all obtained from the same sample, sequenced in a study of T-cell memory formation after mild COVID-19. TCRdb reanalysed the 5' RACE reads using MiXCR and keeps one entry per CDR3 protein. Altogether about 340,000 distinct CDR3 sequences are present, approximately 15% being singletons, with the ten largest covering about 20%. What was sequenced was PBMCs or a T cell subset sorted from them (not recorded which). The receptors come from a man aged 18 to 35 who had mild COVID-19 (a few samples of this study predate the infection). Cell type and time point are not known.

A few counts support this clonotype. The V call is TRBV5-6, the J call TRBJ2-7, with D uncertain. The CDR3 contains 15 residues. Germline CDR1 SGHDT, CDR2 YYEEEE. The ends were cut back, 3 bases at V and 2 bases at J, with 15 bases in the middle. DNA of the CDR3: TGTGCCAGCAGCTCCGCCCCGGGTTCTACCTACGAGCAGTACTTC. Translation: CASSSAPGSTYEQYF.

J is TRBJ2-5 and V is TRBV6-2 or TRBV6-3, with D hard to call. Germline-derived CDR1 and CDR2 are MNHEY and SVGEGT. V was trimmed by 5 bases and J by 2 bases, leaving 6 bases between them. This CDR3 spans 12 amino acids. The CDR3 sequence is CASSNQQETQYF. The CDR3 nucleotides read TGTGCCAGCAGTAATCAACAAGAGACCCAGTACTTC.

This clonotype showed up many times. The gene calls are TRBV3-1 and TRBJ1-1; D gene uncertain. The length of the CDR3 is 15 residues. The V end was cut by 0 bases, the J end by 3 bases, with 11 bases between. The germline V gene encodes CDR1 LGHDT and CDR2 YNNKEL (reference sequence). The DNA for the CDR3 is TGTGCCAGCAGCCAAGAAAACTACAGATACACTGAAGCTTTCTTT. It codes for CASSQENYRYTEAFF.

J is TRBJ1-5 and V is TRBV20-1; tentative D call: TRBD1 (6 bases). The CDR3 covers 15 residues. Germline CDR1 is DFQATT and CDR2 is SNEGSKA (reference sequence). V was trimmed by 4 bases and J by 9 bases, leaving 22 bases between them. The CDR3 region has the DNA TGCAGTGCTACCCCCGGTCCGGGGGCGAACGGGCCCCAGCATTTT. Its protein product is CSATPGPGANGPQHF.

The rearrangement links TRBV12-3 or TRBV12-4 to TRBJ1-1; the match to TRBD1 covers 7 bases. V was pared by 5 bases and J by 8 bases, with 5 bases of the junction left unmatched. CDR3 length: 12 amino acids. As DNA, the CDR3 is TGTGCCAGCAGTCCTACAGGGGAAGAAGCTTTCTTT. It specifies CASSPTGEEAFF.

The chain links TRBV10-3 to TRBJ2-7; no clear D gene. Trimming pared 5 bases from V and 4 bases from J, leaving 12 bases between. The CDR3 is 13 residues long. Germline V gives CDR1 ENHRY, CDR2 SYGVKD. The CDR3 is CAISLTDGYEQYF. DNA for the CDR3: TGTGCCATCAGTCTAACAGATGGATACGAGCAGTACTTC.

This clonotype was detected a few times. The chain recombines TRBV10-3 with TRBJ2-5; D is unresolved. Trimming took 4 bases from V and 5 from J, leaving 8 bases between them. The germline CDR1 and CDR2 sequences are ENHRY and SYGVKD. The CDR3 is made up of 12 amino acids. The CDR3: CAISAGVETQYF. The CDR3 DNA follows: TGTGCCATCAGTGCCGGCGTGGAGACCCAGTACTTC.

The chain has TRBV5-4 and TRBJ1-4; D is uncertain. This CDR3 comprises 13 residues. From germline, CDR1 is SGHNT and CDR2 YYREEE (reference sequence). V shed 4 bases and J shed 7 bases, with 11 bases lying between them. This CDR3 is CASSAREGEKLFF. CDR3 nucleotides: TGTGCCAGCAGCGCGAGGGAGGGTGAAAAACTGTTTTTT.

CDR3 sequence reads: CASSAAGTQQETQYF. The CDR3 DNA follows: TGCGCCAGCAGCGCTGCCGGGACTCAACAAGAGACCCAGTACTTC. This chain connects TRBV10-1 to TRBJ2-5; a possible D gene is TRBD2 (6 bases). The germline V and J ends were trimmed by 6 bases and 2 bases, with 16 bases remaining between them. The CDR3 extends over 15 amino acids. CDR1 and CDR2 (germline): WNHNN, SYGVQD (reference sequence).

The rearrangement uses TRBV4-2 and TRBJ2-3, with TRBD2 matching 8 bases. The CDR3 contains 16 residues. Per germline, CDR1 LGHNA and CDR2 YNFKEQ. J was trimmed by 4 bases and V by 1 base; bases with no gene match: 7. The CDR3 sequence: CASSQAIAGRADTQYF. CDR3 DNA sequence: TGTGCCAGCAGCCAAGCGATAGCGGGGCGGGCAGATACGCAGTATTTT.

Ten or more counts support this clonotype. V and J are TRBV29-1 and TRBJ2-1, with 9 bases aligning to TRBD2. The CDR3 runs to 15 residues. After removal of 5 bases from V and 7 bases from J, the junction contained 12 bases not matched to a gene. Germline V gene sequence: CDR1 SQVTM, CDR2 ANQGSEA. CDR3 sequence: CSVSPQRGVFNEQFF. CDR3 sequence (DNA): TGCAGCGTTAGTCCCCAGCGGGGGGTTTTTAATGAGCAGTTCTTC.

The rearrangement links TRBV28 to TRBJ2-7; 11 positions agree with TRBD1. This CDR3 comprises 13 residues. Germline V lookup: CDR1 MDHEN, CDR2 SYDVKM. The V gene end was trimmed by 8 bases and the J gene end by 4 bases; junction bases not matched to a gene: 4. CDR3 coding DNA: TGTGCCAGCGGACAGGGGGCGGAATACGAGCAGTACTTC. This gives the protein CASGQGAEYEQYF.

The table lists this clonotype with a few counts. The chain has TRBV4-1 and TRBJ2-7; the D gene could be TRBD1 or TRBD2 (5 bases each). The V gene's germline CDR1 is MGHRA and CDR2 YSYEKL. This CDR3 is built from 13 residues. V lost 2 bases and J 6 bases, leaving 11 bases between the germline ends. CDR3 in amino acids: CASSQIGGGEQYV. The CDR3, as DNA: TGCGCCAGCAGCCAAATTGGGGGTGGCGAGCAGTACGTC.

V is TRBV12-3 or TRBV12-4 and J is TRBJ2-3; D is tentatively TRBD1 or TRBD2 (5 bases each). The CDR3 totals 16 residues. Trimming cost V 5 bases and J 2 bases, with 17 bases left between them. The CDR3 spells CASSTRRDGLTDTQYF. The CDR3 DNA reads TGTGCCAGCAGTACCCGCCGGGACGGACTCACAGATACGCAGTATTTT.

The gene calls are TRBV15 and TRBJ2-7, with 8 bases matching TRBD2. V gave up 1 base and J gave up 0 bases; unmatched junction bases: 11. CDR1 is LNHNV and CDR2 is YYDKDF in the germline V gene (reference sequence). The CDR3 runs 18 residues. Here the CDR3 DNA reads TGTGCCACCAGCAGAGGCGGGGGGCGCTATTCAAGCTCCTACGAGCAGTACTTC. Translation: CATSRGGGRYSSSYEQYF.

This clonotype was seen a few times. The V call is TRBV9, the J call TRBJ2-5, with D tentatively TRBD1 (5 bases). Looked up from germline, CDR1 is SGDLS and CDR2 is YYNGEE. This CDR3 contains 14 residues. Trimming took 0 bases from V and 3 from J, leaving 9 bases between them. The CDR3 nucleotides read TGTGCCAGCAGCGTAGACGGCAGGGAAGAGACCCAGTACTTC. The encoded protein is CASSVDGREETQYF.

The rearrangement uses TRBV5-1 and TRBJ2-3; TRBD1 matches 9 bases. Germline V CDR1 and CDR2: SGHRS, YFSETQ. Germline trimming cut 4 bases from V and 1 base from J; bases unmatched to any gene: 4. The CDR3 contains 15 residues. CDR3: CASSVQGARTDTQYF. The DNA of the CDR3 is TGCGCCAGCAGCGTACAGGGGGCGCGCACAGATACGCAGTATTTT.

This sequence joins TRBV4-1 and TRBJ1-1; TRBD1 matches 7 bases. V trimming: 4 bases; J trimming: 10 bases; junction bases outside the gene matches: 12. CDR3 length: 14 amino acids. The germline CDR1 and CDR2 sequences are MGHRA and YSYEKL. CDR3 nucleotides: TGCGCCAGCAGCCCCACAGGGGCACTCACCGGAGCTTTCTTT. It specifies CASSPTGALTGAFF.

This clonotype was observed a handful of times. The V call is TRBV30, the J call TRBJ2-5, with a possible D match to TRBD2 (7 bases). Trimming shortened V by 2 bases and J by 5 bases, and 15 bases separated the two germline ends. The CDR3 loop spans 14 amino acids. Germline values: CDR1 GTSNPN, CDR2 SVGIG (reference sequence). CDR3 sequence: CAWSNLRGAETQYF. The CDR3 bases are TGTGCCTGGAGTAACCTCCGGGGGGCTGAGACCCAGTACTTC.

This clonotype was detected only a few times. The chain carries TRBV11-2 and TRBJ2-3; 7 positions match TRBD2. This CDR3 comprises 15 residues. The V gene end was trimmed by 7 bases and the J gene end by 0 bases; junction bases not matched to a gene: 7. Germline CDR1 is SGHAT and CDR2 is FQNNGV. CDR3 in amino acids: CASTPSGTSTDTQYF. The CDR3 DNA is TGTGCCAGCACCCCCAGCGGGACTAGCACAGATACGCAGTATTTT.

This clonotype was recorded a few times. This chain links TRBV4-1 with TRBJ2-4; D might be TRBD2 (6 bases). Trimming stripped 3 bases from V and 0 bases from J, with 15 bases between. CDR3 length equals 17 residues. Germline V gene sequence: CDR1 MGHRA, CDR2 YSYEKL. The CDR3 DNA sequence: TGCGCCAGCAGCCACGGACGGGAGTTTCTAGCCAAAAACATTCAGTACTTC. Encoded protein: CASSHGREFLAKNIQYF.

V usage is TRBV6-5 and J usage is TRBJ1-1; TRBD1 is a possible D gene (5 bases). Trimming took 1 base from V and 1 from J, leaving 10 bases between them. The CDR3 spans 15 residues. Looked up from germline, CDR1 is MNHEY and CDR2 is SVGAGI. This chain's CDR3 is CASSYFGGGNTEAFF. DNA for the CDR3: TGTGCCAGCAGTTACTTTGGGGGTGGGAACACTGAAGCTTTCTTT.

The genes are TRBV5-4 and TRBJ2-1, with a tentative D call TRBD2 (6 bases). V gave up 4 bases and J gave up 6 bases, with 20 bases separating them. The CDR3 length is 16 residues. Germline CDR1 and CDR2: SGHNT and YYREEE (reference sequence). The CDR3 is CASSKAGRAEGNEQFF. The DNA of the CDR3 is TGTGCCAGCAGCAAGGCGGGCAGGGCGGAGGGCAATGAGCAGTTCTTC. The variable domain in full, completed from reference TRBV5-4 and TRBJ2-1, reads ETGVTQSPTHLIKTRGQQVTLRCSSQSGHNTVSWYQQALGQGPQFIFQYYREEENGRGNFPPRFSGLQFPNYSSELNVNALELDDSALYLCASSKAGRAEGNEQFFGPGTRLTVL.

This clonotype was observed a handful of times. The CDR3 here is CSVYFGTSDTGELFF. The CDR3, as DNA: TGCAGCGTTTACTTCGGGACTAGTGACACCGGGGAGCTGTTTTTT. J is TRBJ2-2 and V is TRBV29-1; 8 nucleotides align to TRBD2. CDR3 length: 15 amino acids. Germline CDR1 is SQVTM and CDR2 is ANQGSEA. Trimming took 5 bases from V and 3 from J; bases not matched to a gene: 8.

A few counts support this clonotype. The J gene is TRBJ2-5, the V gene TRBV2; no clear D gene. V lost 8 bases and J lost 3, with 16 bases in between. Germline CDR1 is SNHLY and CDR2 is FYNNEI. The CDR3 has 14 residues. The DNA of the CDR3 is TGTGCCAGCGGTGGACGAGGAGATAAAGAGACCCAGTACTTC. This gives the protein CASGGRGDKETQYF.

This clonotype was observed a few times. V usage is TRBV5-6 and J usage is TRBJ2-7; no clear D. Trimming took off 3 bases at V and 4 bases at J, with 17 bases between the two ends. The CDR3 contains 15 residues. Germline V lookup: CDR1 SGHDT, CDR2 YYEEEE. In DNA, the CDR3 is TGTGCCAGCAGCTCCTTCTCGACATCCCCTTACGAGCAGTACTTC. This encodes CASSSFSTSPYEQYF.

There are a few counts of this clonotype. The rearrangement uses TRBV7-8 and TRBJ2-7; 8 bases agree with TRBD1. J was trimmed by 5 bases and V by 5 bases; bases with no gene match: 5. The CDR3 contains 13 residues. Germline loops: CDR1 SGHVS, CDR2 FQNEAQ. The CDR3 sequence is CASSKDRADEQYF. CDR3 DNA: TGTGCCAGCAGCAAGGACAGGGCGGACGAGCAGTACTTC.

This clonotype came up a few times. The gene calls are TRBV12-1 and TRBJ2-3; the table's D gene call, TRBD1, was not cross checked with the DNA. TRBV12-1 is deemed a pseudogene. CDR3 length equals 15 residues. CDR3 DNA: TGTGCCAGCGCTCGCCTTTGGGGGGTGGTAGATACGCAGTATTTT. Translating it yields CASARLWGVVDTQYF.

This clonotype was counted a few times. V gene TRBV7-9 combines with J gene TRBJ2-1; 7 bases are a match to TRBD2. Germline V CDR1 and CDR2: SEHNR, FQNEAQ (reference sequence). The CDR3 loop spans 14 amino acids. Trimming cost V 6 bases and J 10 bases; bases outside gene matches: 12. The chain's CDR3 is CASRALRGAGEQFF. CDR3 nucleotides: TGTGCCAGCAGGGCACTCCGTGGAGCGGGGGAGCAGTTCTTC.

Remarks on this clonotype: A read error may be the cause here, since a much bigger clone is one base away. The chain couples TRBV5-1 to TRBJ2-1; 7 positions agree with TRBD2. Germline assignment: CDR1 SGHRS and CDR2 YFSETQ. The junction had 6 bases not matched to a gene; V was cut back by 3 bases and J by 6 bases. This CDR3 comprises 14 residues. The CDR3 DNA is TGCGCCAGCAGCTCTGGACTAGTTTGCAATGAGCAGTTCTTC. This codes for CASSSGLVCNEQFF.